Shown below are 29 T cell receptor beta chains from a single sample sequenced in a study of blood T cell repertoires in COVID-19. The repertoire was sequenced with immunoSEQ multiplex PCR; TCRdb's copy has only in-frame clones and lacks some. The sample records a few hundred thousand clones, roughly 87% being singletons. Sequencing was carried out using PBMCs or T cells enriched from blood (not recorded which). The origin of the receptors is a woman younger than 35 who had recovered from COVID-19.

CDR3 region: CASSQTGSSYGYTF. The CDR3 DNA reads as TGTGCCAGCAGCCAGACAGGATCTTCCTATGGCTACACCTTC. V and J are TRBV7-2 and TRBJ1-2, with TRBD1 as a possible D gene (6 bases). This CDR3 has 14 amino acids. CDR1 SGHTA and CDR2 FQGNSA come from the germline V gene. Trimming removed 5 bases from V and 4 bases from J, with 14 bases in between.

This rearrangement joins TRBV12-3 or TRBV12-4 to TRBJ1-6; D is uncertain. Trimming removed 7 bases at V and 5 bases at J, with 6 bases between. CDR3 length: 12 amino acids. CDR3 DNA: TGTGCCAGCACTAGAAATAATTCACCCCTCCACTTT. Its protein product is CASTRNNSPLHF.

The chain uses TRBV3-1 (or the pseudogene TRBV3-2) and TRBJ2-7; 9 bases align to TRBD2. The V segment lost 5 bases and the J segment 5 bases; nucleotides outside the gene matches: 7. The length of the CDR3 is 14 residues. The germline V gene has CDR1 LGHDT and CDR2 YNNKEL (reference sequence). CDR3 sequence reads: CASSAGLASDEQYF. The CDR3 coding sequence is TGTGCCAGCAGCGCGGGACTAGCTAGCGACGAGCAGTACTTC.

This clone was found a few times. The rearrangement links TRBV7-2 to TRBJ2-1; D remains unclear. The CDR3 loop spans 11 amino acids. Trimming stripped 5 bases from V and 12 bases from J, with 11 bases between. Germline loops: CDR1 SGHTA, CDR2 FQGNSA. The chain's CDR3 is CASSAQDSQFF. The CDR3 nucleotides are TGTGCCAGCAGCGCCCAAGACTCGCAGTTCTTC.

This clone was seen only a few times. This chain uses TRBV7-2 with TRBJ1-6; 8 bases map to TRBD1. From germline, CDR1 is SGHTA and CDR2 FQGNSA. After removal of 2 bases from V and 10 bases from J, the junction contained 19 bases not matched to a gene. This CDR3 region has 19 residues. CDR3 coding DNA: TGTGCCAGCAGCTTACCACTTAGGCTCAGACAGGGGCAGGGCTCACCCCTCCACTTT. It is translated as CASSLPLRLRQGQGSPLHF.

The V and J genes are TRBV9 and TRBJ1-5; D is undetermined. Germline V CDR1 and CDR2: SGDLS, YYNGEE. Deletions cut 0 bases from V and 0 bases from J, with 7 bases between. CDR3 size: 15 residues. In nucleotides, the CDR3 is TGTGCCAGCAGCGTAGGCGACTATAGCAATCAGCCCCAGCATTTT. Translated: CASSVGDYSNQPQHF.

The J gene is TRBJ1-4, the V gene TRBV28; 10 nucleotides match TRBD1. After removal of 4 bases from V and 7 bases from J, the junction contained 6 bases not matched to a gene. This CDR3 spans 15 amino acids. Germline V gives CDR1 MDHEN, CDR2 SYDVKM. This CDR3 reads CASSSPTGGSEKLFF. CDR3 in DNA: TGTGCCAGCAGTTCCCCGACAGGGGGCTCTGAAAAACTGTTTTTT.

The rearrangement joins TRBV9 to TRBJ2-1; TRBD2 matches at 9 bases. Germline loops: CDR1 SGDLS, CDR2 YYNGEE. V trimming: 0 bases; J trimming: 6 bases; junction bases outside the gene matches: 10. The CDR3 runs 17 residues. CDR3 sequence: CASSVGGGSGGFNEQFF. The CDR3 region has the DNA TGTGCCAGCAGCGTAGGAGGTGGTAGCGGGGGTTTCAATGAGCAGTTCTTC. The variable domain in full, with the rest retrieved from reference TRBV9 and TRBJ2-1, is DSGVTQTPKHLITATGQRVTLRCSPRSGDLSVYWYQQSLDQGLQFLIQYYNGEERAKGNILERFSAQQFPDLHSELNLSSLELGDSALYFCASSVGGGSGGFNEQFFGPGTRLTVL.

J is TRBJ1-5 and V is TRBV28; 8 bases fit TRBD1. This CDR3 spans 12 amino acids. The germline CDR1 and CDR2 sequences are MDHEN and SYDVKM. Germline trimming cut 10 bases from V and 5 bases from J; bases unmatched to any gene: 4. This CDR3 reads CATGQGDQPQHF. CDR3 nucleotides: TGTGCCACAGGACAGGGAGATCAGCCCCAGCATTTT.

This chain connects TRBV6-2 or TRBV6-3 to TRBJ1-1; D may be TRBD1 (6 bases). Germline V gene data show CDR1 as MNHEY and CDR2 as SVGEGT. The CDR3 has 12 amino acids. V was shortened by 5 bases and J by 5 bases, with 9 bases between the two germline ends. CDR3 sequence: CASSHGQTEAFF. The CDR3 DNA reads TGTGCCAGCAGTCATGGACAGACTGAAGCTTTCTTT.

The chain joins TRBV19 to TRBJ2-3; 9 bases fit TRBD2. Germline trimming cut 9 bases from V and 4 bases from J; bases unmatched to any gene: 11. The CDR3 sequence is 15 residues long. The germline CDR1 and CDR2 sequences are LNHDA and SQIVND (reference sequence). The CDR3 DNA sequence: TGTGCCAGCTCCCACCCCGGGACTAGCTCAGATACGCAGTATTTT. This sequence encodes CASSHPGTSSDTQYF. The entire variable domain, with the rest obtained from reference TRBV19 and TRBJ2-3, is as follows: DGGITQSPKYLFRKEGQNVTLSCEQNLNHDAMYWYRQDPGQGLRLIYYSQIVNDFQKGDIAEGYSVSREKKESFPLTVTSAQKNPTAFYLCASSHPGTSSDTQYFGPGTRLTVL.

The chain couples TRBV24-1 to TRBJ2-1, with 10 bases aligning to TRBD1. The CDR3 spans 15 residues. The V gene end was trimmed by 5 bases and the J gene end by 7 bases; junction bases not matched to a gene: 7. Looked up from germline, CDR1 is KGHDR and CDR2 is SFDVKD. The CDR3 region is CATSAGTGVGNEQFF. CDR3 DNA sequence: TGTGCCACCAGTGCAGGGACAGGGGTAGGGAATGAGCAGTTCTTC.

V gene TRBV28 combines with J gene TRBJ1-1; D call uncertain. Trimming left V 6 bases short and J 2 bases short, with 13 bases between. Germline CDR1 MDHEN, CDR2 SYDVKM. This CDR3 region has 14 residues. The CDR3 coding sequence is TGTGCCAGCAGCCCTTGGGCAGCAAACACTGAAGCTTTCTTT. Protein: CASSPWAANTEAFF.

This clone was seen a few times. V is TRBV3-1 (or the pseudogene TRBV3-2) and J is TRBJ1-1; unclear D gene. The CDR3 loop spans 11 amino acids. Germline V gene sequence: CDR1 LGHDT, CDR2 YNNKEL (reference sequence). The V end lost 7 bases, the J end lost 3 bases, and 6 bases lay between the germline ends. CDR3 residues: CASTDYTEAFF. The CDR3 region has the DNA TGTGCCAGCACCGACTACACTGAAGCTTTCTTT.

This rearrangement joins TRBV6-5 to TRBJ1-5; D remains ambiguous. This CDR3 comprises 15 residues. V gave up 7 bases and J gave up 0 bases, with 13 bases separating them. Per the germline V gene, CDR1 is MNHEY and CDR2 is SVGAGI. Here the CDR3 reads CASIPARNSNQPQHF. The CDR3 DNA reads TGTGCCAGCATTCCTGCCAGGAATAGCAATCAGCCCCAGCATTTT.

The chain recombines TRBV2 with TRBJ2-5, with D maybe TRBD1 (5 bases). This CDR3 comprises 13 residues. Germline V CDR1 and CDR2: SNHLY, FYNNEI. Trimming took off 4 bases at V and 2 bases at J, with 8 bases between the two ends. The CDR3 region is CASSVDNQETQYF. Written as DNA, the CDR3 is TGTGCCAGCAGTGTGGACAATCAAGAGACCCAGTACTTC.

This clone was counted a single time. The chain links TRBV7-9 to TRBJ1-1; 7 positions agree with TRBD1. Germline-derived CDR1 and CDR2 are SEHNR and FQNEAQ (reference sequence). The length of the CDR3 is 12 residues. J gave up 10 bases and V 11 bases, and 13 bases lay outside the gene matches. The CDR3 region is CAGTREGARAFF. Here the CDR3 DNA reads TGTGCCGGAACCCGGGAGGGGGCCCGAGCTTTCTTT. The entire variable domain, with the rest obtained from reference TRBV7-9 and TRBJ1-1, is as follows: DTGVSQNPRHKITKRGQNVTFRCDPISEHNRLYWYRQTLGQGPEFLTYFQNEAQLEKSRLLSDRFSAERPKGSFSTLEIQRTEQGDSAMYLCAGTREGARAFFGQGTRLTVV.

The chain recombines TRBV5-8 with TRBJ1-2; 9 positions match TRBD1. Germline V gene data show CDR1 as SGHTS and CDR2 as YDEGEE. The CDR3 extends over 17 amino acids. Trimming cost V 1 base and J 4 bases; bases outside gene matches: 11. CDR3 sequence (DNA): TGTGCCAGCAGCTTGTTCCAGCCGGGACAGGGAAGCTATGGCTACACCTTC. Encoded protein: CASSLFQPGQGSYGYTF.

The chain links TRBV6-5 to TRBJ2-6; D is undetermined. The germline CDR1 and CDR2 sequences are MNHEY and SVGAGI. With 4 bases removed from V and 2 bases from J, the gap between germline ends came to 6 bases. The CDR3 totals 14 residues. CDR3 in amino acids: CASSSVAGANVLTF. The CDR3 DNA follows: TGTGCCAGCAGTTCGGTCGCTGGGGCCAACGTCCTGACTTTC.

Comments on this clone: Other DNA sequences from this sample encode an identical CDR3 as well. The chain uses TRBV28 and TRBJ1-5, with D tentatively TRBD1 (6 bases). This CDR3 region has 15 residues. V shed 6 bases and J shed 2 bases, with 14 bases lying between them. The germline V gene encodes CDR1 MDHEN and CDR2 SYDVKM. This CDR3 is CASSLGGRGNQPQHF. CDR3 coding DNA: TGTGCCAGCAGCTTGGGGGGGCGGGGCAATCAGCCCCAGCATTTT.

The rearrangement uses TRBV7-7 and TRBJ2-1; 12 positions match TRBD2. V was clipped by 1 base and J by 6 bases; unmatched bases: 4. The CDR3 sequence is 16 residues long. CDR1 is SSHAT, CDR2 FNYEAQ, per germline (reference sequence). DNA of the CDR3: TGTGCCAGCAGCTTAGGGCTAGCGGGAGGGACCAATGAGCAGTTCTTC. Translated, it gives CASSLGLAGGTNEQFF.

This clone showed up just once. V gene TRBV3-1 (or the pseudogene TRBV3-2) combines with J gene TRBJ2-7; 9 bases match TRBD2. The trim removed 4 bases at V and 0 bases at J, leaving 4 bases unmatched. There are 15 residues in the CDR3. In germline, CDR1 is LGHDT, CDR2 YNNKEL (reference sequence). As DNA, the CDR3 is TGTGCCAGCAGCCCGGAACTAGCGGGCTCCTACGAGCAGTACTTC. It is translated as CASSPELAGSYEQYF.

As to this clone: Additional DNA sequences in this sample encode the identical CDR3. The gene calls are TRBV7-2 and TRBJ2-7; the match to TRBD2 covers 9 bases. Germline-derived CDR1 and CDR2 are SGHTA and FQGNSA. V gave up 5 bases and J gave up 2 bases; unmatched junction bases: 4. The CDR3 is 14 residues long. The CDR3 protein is CASSPAGGPYEQYF. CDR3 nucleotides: TGTGCCAGCAGCCCAGCGGGGGGTCCCTACGAGCAGTACTTC. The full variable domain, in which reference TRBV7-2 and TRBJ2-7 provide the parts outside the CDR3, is GAGVSQSPSNKVTEKGKDVELRCDPISGHTALYWYRQSLGQGLEFLIYFQGNSAPDKSGLPSDRFSAERTGGSVSTLTIQRTQQEDSAVYLCASSPAGGPYEQYFGPGTRLTVT.

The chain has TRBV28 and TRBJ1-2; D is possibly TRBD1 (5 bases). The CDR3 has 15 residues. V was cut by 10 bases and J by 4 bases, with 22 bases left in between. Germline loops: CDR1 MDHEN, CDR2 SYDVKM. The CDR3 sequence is CAIARGGEGGYGYTF. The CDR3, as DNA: TGTGCCATCGCTAGGGGAGGGGAAGGCGGCTATGGCTACACCTTC.

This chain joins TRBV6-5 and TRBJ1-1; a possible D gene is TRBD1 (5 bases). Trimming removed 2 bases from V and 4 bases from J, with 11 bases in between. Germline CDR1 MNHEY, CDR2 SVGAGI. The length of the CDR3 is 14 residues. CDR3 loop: CASSYGQGSTEAFF. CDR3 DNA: TGTGCCAGCAGTTACGGCCAGGGAAGCACTGAAGCTTTCTTT.

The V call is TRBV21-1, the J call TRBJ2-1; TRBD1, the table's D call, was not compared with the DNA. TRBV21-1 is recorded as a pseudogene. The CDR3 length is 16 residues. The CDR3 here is CASAVPEGQFSNEQFF. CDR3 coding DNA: TGTGCCAGCGCTGTCCCGGAGGGACAGTTTTCCAATGAGCAGTTCTTC.

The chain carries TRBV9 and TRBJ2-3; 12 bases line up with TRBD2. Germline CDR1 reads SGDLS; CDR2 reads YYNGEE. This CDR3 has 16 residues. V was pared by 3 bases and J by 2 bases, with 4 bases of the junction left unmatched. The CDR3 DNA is TGTGCCAGCAGCGCCCTAGCGGGGGGGTACACAGATACGCAGTATTTT. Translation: CASSALAGGYTDTQYF.

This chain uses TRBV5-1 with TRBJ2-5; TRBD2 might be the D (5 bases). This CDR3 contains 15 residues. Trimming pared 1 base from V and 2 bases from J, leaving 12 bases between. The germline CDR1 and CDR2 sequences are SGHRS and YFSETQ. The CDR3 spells CASSLLLGRQETQYF. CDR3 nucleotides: TGCGCCAGCAGCTTGTTGTTGGGGAGACAAGAGACCCAGTACTTC. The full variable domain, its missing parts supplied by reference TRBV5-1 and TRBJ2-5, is KAGVTQTPRYLIKTRGQQVTLSCSPISGHRSVSWYQQTPGQGLQFLFEYFSETQRNKGNFPGRFSGRQFSNSRSEMNVSTLELGDSALYLCASSLLLGRQETQYFGPGTRLLVL.

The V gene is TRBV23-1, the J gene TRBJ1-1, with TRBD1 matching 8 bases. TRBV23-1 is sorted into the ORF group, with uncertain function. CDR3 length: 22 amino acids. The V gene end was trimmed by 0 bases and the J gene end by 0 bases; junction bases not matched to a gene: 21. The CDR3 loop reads CASSQSPISPCIQGAVNTEAFF. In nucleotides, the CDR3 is TGCGCCAGCAGTCAATCCCCAATTTCTCCCTGTATCCAGGGGGCAGTGAACACTGAAGCTTTCTTT.